These 23 T cell receptor beta chains originate from one sample sequenced in a study of beta chain features in type 1 diabetes. Every isolated RNA sample was fully reverse transcribed, so sequencing captured expressed TCRB transcripts. Repertoires were generated with immunoSEQ multiplex PCR, while TCRdb's copy carries only in-frame clones and drops some. The sample has around 500,000 clones, about an eighth seen once; the top ten hold more than 0.045%. Sequenced input: naive CD4+ T cells from blood. The receptors shown here come from a young woman in good health.

This rearrangement joins TRBV7-8 to TRBJ2-5; 7 positions match TRBD1. Germline values: CDR1 SGHVS, CDR2 FQNEAQ. The CDR3 runs to 16 residues. Trimming took 5 bases from V and 2 from J; bases not matched to a gene: 11. CDR3 protein: CASSLNRGNIQETQYF. The DNA of the CDR3 is TGTGCCAGCAGCCTGAACAGGGGCAATATACAAGAGACCCAGTACTTC.

This clone was counted a few times. The chain joins TRBV6-5 to TRBJ1-2; TRBD1 matches at 9 bases. Unmatched junction bases numbered 7, after V lost 6 bases and J lost 8 bases. The V gene's germline CDR1 is MNHEY and CDR2 SVGAGI. The CDR3 sequence is 13 residues long. The CDR3 DNA reads TGTGCCAGCAGCCCCGGGACAGGGTTAGGCTACACCTTC. This encodes CASSPGTGLGYTF.

This clone was observed a handful of times. In the same sample, other DNA sequences code for this CDR3. This sequence joins TRBV7-2 and TRBJ2-3; a weak D match, TRBD2 (5 bases). CDR3 length: 14 amino acids. Deletions cut 5 bases from V and 2 bases from J, with 11 bases between. Germline-derived CDR1 and CDR2 are SGHTA and FQGNSA. The CDR3 DNA sequence: TGTGCCAGCAGCCTTAGGAGGACCACAGATACGCAGTATTTT. Amino acids: CASSLRRTTDTQYF. Complete variable domain (other parts from reference TRBV7-2 and TRBJ2-3): GAGVSQSPSNKVTEKGKDVELRCDPISGHTALYWYRQSLGQGLEFLIYFQGNSAPDKSGLPSDRFSAERTGGSVSTLTIQRTQQEDSAVYLCASSLRRTTDTQYFGPGTRLTVL.

This clone has a handful of counts. The V and J genes are TRBV29-1 and TRBJ2-2; D gene ambiguous. Germline V gene data show CDR1 as SQVTM and CDR2 as ANQGSEA. With 7 bases removed from V and 8 bases from J, the gap between germline ends came to 20 bases. The CDR3 has 14 residues. For the CDR3, the DNA is TGCAGCGCCCGCCGCGGCCTCGCTTTGGGGGAGCTGTTTTTT. The encoded protein is CSARRGLALGELFF.

Details on this clone: A read error may produce the germline difference seen at one junction end. V gene TRBV5-6 combines with J gene TRBJ2-1; perhaps TRBD2 as D (7 bases). The CDR3 is made up of 12 amino acids. Germline assignment: CDR1 SGHDT and CDR2 YYEEEE. In nucleotides, the CDR3 is TGTGCCAGCAGCTTGAATTACAGGGAGGGGATCTTC. Translating gives CASSLNYREGIF.

V and J are TRBV29-1 and TRBJ1-2, with 7 bases aligning to TRBD1. The CDR3 consists of 14 residues. With V trimmed by 6 bases and J by 0 bases, 7 bases remained unmatched. Germline CDR1 is SQVTM and CDR2 is ANQGSEA. CDR3 sequence reads: CSVPRTGANYGYTF. The CDR3, as DNA: TGCAGCGTCCCGAGGACAGGAGCTAACTATGGCTACACCTTC.

The rearrangement uses TRBV4-2 and TRBJ2-2; D not certain. The CDR3 runs to 15 residues. The germline gives CDR1 LGHNA, CDR2 YNFKEQ. Trimming pared 0 bases from V and 5 bases from J, leaving 10 bases between. The CDR3 bases are TGTGCCAGCAGCCAAGATTTCGCGGTAACCGGGGAGCTGTTTTTT. Protein sequence: CASSQDFAVTGELFF.

This clone has more than one count but fewer than ten. The chain has TRBV7-9 and TRBJ2-1, with TRBD2 matching 15 bases. V dropped 1 base and J dropped 7; count of bases not matched to a gene: 8. The CDR3 length is 18 residues. Germline V lookup: CDR1 SEHNR, CDR2 FQNEAQ (reference sequence). CDR3 loop: CASSLVGTGTSGRNEQFF. CDR3 nucleotides: TGTGCCAGCAGCTTAGTAGGTACCGGGACTAGCGGGAGGAATGAGCAGTTCTTC.

This clone was found a few times. This chain joins TRBV27 and TRBJ1-2; weak D call: TRBD1 (5 bases). Trimming removed 4 bases from V and 5 bases from J, with 14 bases in between. Per the germline V gene, CDR1 is MNHEY and CDR2 is SMNVEV (reference sequence). The CDR3 sequence is 14 residues long. The CDR3 DNA is TGTGCCAGCAGTTCGGCAGGGATCTCATATGGCTACACCTTC. This translates into CASSSAGISYGYTF.

The V gene is TRBV18, the J gene TRBJ1-5; perhaps TRBD1 as D (5 bases). The CDR3 spans 15 residues. CDR1 KGHSH and CDR2 LQKENI come from the germline V gene. V was pared by 3 bases and J by 4 bases, with 13 bases between. The DNA for the CDR3 is TGTGCCAGCTCACCCTTCGGCAGGGTAAATCAGCCCCAGCATTTT. This codes for CASSPFGRVNQPQHF.

This clone turned up a few times. Additional DNA sequences in this sample encode the identical CDR3. The V gene is TRBV9, the J gene TRBJ1-3; no clear D gene. CDR3 size: 14 residues. V lost 2 bases and J lost 1, with 7 bases in between. Germline CDR1 reads SGDLS; CDR2 reads YYNGEE. The CDR3 region has the DNA TGTGCCAGCAGCGTGACGGATTCTGGAAACACCATATATTTT. Its protein is CASSVTDSGNTIYF.

This clone has just a few counts. This chain uses TRBV7-9 with TRBJ2-7; no clear D. V gave up 7 bases and J gave up 0 bases, with 16 bases separating them. The germline V gene has CDR1 SEHNR and CDR2 FQNEAQ (reference sequence). The CDR3 consists of 15 residues. The CDR3 DNA follows: TGTGCCAGCACGTCAGGCGCAGGAATCTCCTACGAGCAGTACGTC. This translates into CASTSGAGISYEQYV.

The table lists this clone with a few counts. The chain combines TRBV4-3 with TRBJ1-5; no reliable D call. The CDR3 spans 17 residues. Germline V CDR1 and CDR2: LGHNA, YSLEER. V was cut by 0 bases and J by 5 bases, with 17 bases left in between. CDR3 in DNA: TGCGCCAGCAGCCAAGATCCGCGAGCCGGGCCCCATCAGCCCCAGCATTTT. Translated: CASSQDPRAGPHQPQHF.

The sample holds a few counts of this clone. The V and J genes are TRBV28 and TRBJ1-2, with D maybe TRBD1 (5 bases). There are 14 residues in the CDR3. Between the trimmed V and J ends, which lost 6 bases and 6 bases, there was a span of 17 bases. Germline CDR1 reads MDHEN; CDR2 reads SYDVKM. The CDR3: CASRPQGKRDGYTF. CDR3 nucleotide sequence: TGTGCCAGCAGGCCTCAGGGAAAACGTGATGGCTACACCTTC.

This clone has a handful of counts. This sequence joins TRBV7-8 and TRBJ2-1; 10 bases are a match to TRBD2. This CDR3 region has 15 residues. Germline lookup yields CDR1 SGHVS and CDR2 FQNEAQ. Germline trimming cut 6 bases from V and 4 bases from J; bases unmatched to any gene: 6. CDR3 sequence (DNA): TGTGCCAGCAGAATAGGACTAGCGGATTACAATGAGCAGTTCTTC. Amino acid sequence: CASRIGLADYNEQFF.

This clone was observed a few times. The genes are TRBV28 and TRBJ2-7; D might be TRBD2 (5 bases). The CDR3 length is 14 residues. V was trimmed by 2 bases and J by 2 bases, leaving 10 bases between them. Germline-derived CDR1 and CDR2 are MDHEN and SYDVKM. In DNA form, the CDR3 reads TGTGCCAGCAGTTTACACCGGGATGCCTACGAGCAGTACGTC. This sequence encodes CASSLHRDAYEQYV.

The chain has TRBV7-2 and TRBJ2-5; TRBD2 agrees at 9 bases. V dropped 5 bases and J dropped 4; count of bases not matched to a gene: 5. CDR3 length: 14 residues. CDR1 and CDR2 (germline): SGHTA, FQGNSA. CDR3 coding DNA: TGTGCCAGCAGCCTTAGCGGGAGTGGAGAGACCCAGTACTTC. This codes for CASSLSGSGETQYF.

The V and J genes are TRBV7-9 and TRBJ2-3, with a possible D match to TRBD2 (5 bases). Trimming stripped 5 bases from V and 2 bases from J, with 17 bases between. From germline, CDR1 is SEHNR and CDR2 FQNEAQ (reference sequence). This CDR3 comprises 16 residues. CDR3 in DNA: TGTGCCAGCAGCCGCCGGCACCTGGGAGACACAGATACGCAGTATTTT. This translates into CASSRRHLGDTDTQYF.

V is TRBV4-2 and J is TRBJ2-5; tentative D call: TRBD2 (6 bases). The ends were cut back, 3 bases at V and 5 bases at J, with 16 bases in the middle. Germline V gives CDR1 LGHNA, CDR2 YNFKEQ. This CDR3 is built from 15 residues. CDR3 sequence (DNA): TGTGCCAGCAGCCAGACGAGTCGGGAGTTGGAGACCCAGTACTTC. It yields the protein CASSQTSRELETQYF.

The rearrangement uses TRBV2 and TRBJ2-7; a possible D gene is TRBD1 (6 bases). The V end lost 2 bases, the J end lost 1 base, and 6 bases lay between the germline ends. CDR1 and CDR2 (germline): SNHLY, FYNNEI. CDR3 length: 13 residues. CDR3 coding DNA: TGTGCCAGCAGTGAAACAGGGTCCTACGAGCAGTACGTC. This gives the protein CASSETGSYEQYV.

This clone was seen only a few times. The chain combines TRBV7-9 with TRBJ2-5; weak D call: TRBD2 (6 bases). This CDR3 spans 15 amino acids. The germline V gene encodes CDR1 SEHNR and CDR2 FQNEAQ (reference sequence). Trimming pared 4 bases from V and 11 bases from J, leaving 23 bases between. This chain's CDR3 is CASSYRSTRSGEQYF. The DNA for the CDR3 is TGTGCCAGCAGCTATCGATCGACTAGGTCTGGTGAGCAGTACTTC. The variable domain in full, with the rest retrieved from reference TRBV7-9 and TRBJ2-5, is DTGVSQNPRHKITKRGQNVTFRCDPISEHNRLYWYRQTLGQGPEFLTYFQNEAQLEKSRLLSDRFSAERPKGSFSTLEIQRTEQGDSAMYLCASSYRSTRSGEQYFGPGTRLLVL.

This clone has at least ten counts. This sequence joins TRBV4-3 and TRBJ2-1; D not certain. V dropped 1 base and J dropped 8 bases, with 6 bases sitting between them. The CDR3 spans 12 residues. Germline-derived CDR1 and CDR2 are LGHNA and YSLEER. The CDR3 protein is CASSQAPDEQFF. CDR3 DNA sequence: TGCGCCAGCAGCCAAGCACCTGATGAGCAGTTCTTC.

For this clone: Possible read error: a much larger clone is one base away. Other DNA sequences in this sample translate to the same CDR3. The CDR3 nucleotides are TGTGCCAGCAGCTTAACTGGCACAGATACGCAGTATTTT. Translation: CASSLTGTDTQYF. The V gene is TRBV7-3, the J gene TRBJ2-3; D not resolved. The V gene's germline CDR1 is SGHTA and CDR2 FQGTGA. The CDR3 runs 13 residues. Trimming stripped 0 bases from V and 1 base from J, with 2 bases between.